This is a list of T cell receptor beta chains from one sample in a study of blood T cell repertoires in COVID-19. Data came from immunoSEQ multiplex PCR; TCRdb stores just in-frame clones and leaves some out. Of about 300,000 clones detected, 75% to 90% appear once; the ten largest clones hold approximately 2%. The sample consisted of peripheral blood. These TCRs come from a man younger than 30 with active or convalescent COVID-19. Both conserved end residues are part of each CDR3. A D gene is named only where the DNA matches it firmly. For some rows the clone size is stated as once, few or many, or as a class when expanded; others skip it.

TRBV5-8,NA,TRBJ1-1,NA,TGTGCCAGCAGCTTGCGGGTTCGGGTCATGAACACTGAAGCTTTCTTT,CASSLRVRVMNTEAFF
TRBV2,NA,TRBJ2-1,TRBD1,TGTGCCAGCAGTGGACAGGGGGGTGAGCAGTTCTTC,CASSGQGGEQFF
TRBV2,many,TRBJ2-7,TRBD1,TGTGCCAGCAGTGAACAGGGGGAAACCTACGAGCAGTACTTC,CASSEQGETYEQYF
TRBV27,NA,TRBJ2-1,NA,TGTGCCAGCAGTTTTGGAGGGGGCCGGTTCAATGAGCAGTTCTTC,CASSFGGGRFNEQFF
TRBV4-1,NA,TRBJ1-5,NA,TGCGCCAGCAGCCAAGAAGGGAGGCAGCCCCAGCATTTT,CASSQEGRQPQHF
TRBV28,NA,TRBJ2-1,TRBD2,TGTGCCAGCAGCTCCGGGACTACCCTTAATGAGCAGTTCTTC,CASSSGTTLNEQFF
TRBV27,NA,TRBJ2-7,NA,TGTGCCAGCAGTTTATCTCGGGCCTACGAGCAGTACTTC,CASSLSRAYEQYF
TRBV6-5,NA,TRBJ1-1,NA,TGTGCCAGCAGGCGCGAAGGGGTGGGGAACACTGAAGCTTTCTTT,CASRREGVGNTEAFF
TRBV6-6,NA,TRBJ1-6,NA,TGTGCCAGCAGTTACTCGACAGATTCTAATTCACCCCTCCACTTT,CASSYSTDSNSPLHF
TRBV5-1,NA,TRBJ1-1,NA,TGCGCCAGCTCCCCTGGGAGGACTGAAGCTTTCTTT,CASSPGRTEAFF
TRBV7-9,NA,TRBJ1-1,NA,TGTGCCAGCAGCCTAAGCAGGGGAAGTCGAGCTTTCTTT,CASSLSRGSRAFF
TRBV27,NA,TRBJ1-5,NA,TGTGCCAGCGCTTCAGGGGTGGCAAGCAATCAGCCCCAGCATTTT,CASASGVASNQPQHF
TRBV6-5,NA,TRBJ1-2,NA,TGTGCCAGCACCGGGGGTAACTATGGCTACACCTTC,CASTGGNYGYTF
TRBV19,NA,TRBJ1-3,NA,TGTGCCAGTAGTTTTTCGGTCTCTGGAAACACCATATATTTT,CASSFSVSGNTIYF
TRBV7-9,NA,TRBJ1-6,TRBD1,TGTGCCAGCAGCTTAATGACAGGGGGAAAGTCACCCCTCCACTTT,CASSLMTGGKSPLHF
TRBV28,once,TRBJ1-3,NA,TGTGCCAGCAGCACCACAGGGTTGGGAAACACCATATATTTT,CASSTTGLGNTIYF
TRBV11-2,once,TRBJ2-2,TRBD2,TGTGCCAGCAGCTTGAAACTAGCGAGCCGCACCGGGGAGCTGTTTTTT,CASSLKLASRTGELFF
TRBV21-1,once,TRBJ2-4,NA,TGTGCCAGCAGCAAACCCCGAAAACGACAGGGTCAAAACATTCAGTACTTC,CASSKPRKRQGQNIQYF
TRBV5-8,once,TRBJ2-4,TRBD1,TGTGCCAGCAGCAAACATCTCCACCGGGACAGGGGAGCCAAAAACATTCAGTACTTC,CASSKHLHRDRGAKNIQYF
TRBV15,few,TRBJ2-2,NA,TGTGCCACCAGCACTGGACAGACGAACACCGGGGAGCTGTTTTTT,CATSTGQTNTGELFF
TRBV7-9,NA,TRBJ1-4,TRBD1,TGTGCCAGCAGCCCCCCGGGACAGGGGGCTGAAAAACTGTTTTTT,CASSPPGQGAEKLFF
TRBV5-5,NA,TRBJ2-5,NA,TGTGCCAGCAGCCCGGGGACACTAGAGACCCAGTACTTC,CASSPGTLETQYF
TRBV20-1,NA,TRBJ2-3,TRBD2,TGCACCGCTAGTCCTAGCGGGGGGGCTTATACGCAGTATTTT,CTASPSGGAYTQYF
TRBV27,NA,TRBJ1-1,NA,TGTGCCAGCAGAATTTCCGGGGGAGCGAACACTGAAGCTTTCTTT,CASRISGGANTEAFF
TRBV3-1/TRBV3-2,NA,TRBJ1-5,NA,TGTGCCAGCAGCCCGGCGAGAGGGAACATTCAGCCCCAGCATTTT,CASSPARGNIQPQHF
TRBV6-2/TRBV6-3,NA,TRBJ2-3,TRBD1,TGTGCCAGCAGTAACAGGGGCGCCACAGATACGCAGTATTTT,CASSNRGATDTQYF
TRBV27,NA,TRBJ1-1,TRBD1,TGTGCCAGCAGTTCGTGGACAGGGGGGAACACTGAAGCTTTCTTT,CASSSWTGGNTEAFF
TRBV2,NA,TRBJ1-6,TRBD1,TGTGCCAGCAGTGGCAGGGGGGTTTCACCCCTCCACTTT,CASSGRGVSPLHF
TRBV4-2,NA,TRBJ1-1,NA,TGTGCCAGCAGCCAGCCCGTGAGGAACACTGAAGCTTTCTTT,CASSQPVRNTEAFF
TRBV19,NA,TRBJ1-2,NA,TGTGCCAGTAGTATAGATGGGGGGTCCCCAACGGATGGCTACACCTTC,CASSIDGGSPTDGYTF
TRBV7-2,NA,TRBJ2-1,NA,TGTGCCAGCAGCCAGACAAGAACATCCTACAATGAGCAGTTCTTC,CASSQTRTSYNEQFF
TRBV7-3,NA,TRBJ2-1,NA,TGTGCCAGCAGCTTATCGGGAGTGGGGAATGAGCAGTTCTTC,CASSLSGVGNEQFF
TRBV18,NA,TRBJ2-7,NA,TGTGCCAGCTCACCAACCGGGGACGAGCAGTACTTC,CASSPTGDEQYF
TRBV28,NA,TRBJ2-7,TRBD2,TGTGCCAGCAGGGGGAGGGTTCTCTACGAGCAGTACTTC,CASRGRVLYEQYF
TRBV24-1,few,TRBJ1-5,NA,TGTGCCACCAGTGGCGGGGCTAATCAGCCCCAGCATTTT,CATSGGANQPQHF
TRBV10-2,NA,TRBJ2-1,TRBD2,TGCGCCAGCACCCTAAGCGGGAGGGTGTGGAATGAGCAGTTCTTC,CASTLSGRVWNEQFF
TRBV5-5,NA,TRBJ2-1,TRBD1,TGTGCCAGCAGCTTGGAGGGCATACAGGGGTTAAGCTACAATGAGCAGTTCTTC,CASSLEGIQGLSYNEQFF
TRBV11-1,NA,TRBJ1-4,TRBD1,TGTGCCAGCAGCAAACGGACAGGCGGGAATGAAAAACTGTTTTTT,CASSKRTGGNEKLFF
TRBV7-9,NA,TRBJ2-7,NA,TGTGCCAGCAGTTCAACTCAGGGGTTTGTCTACGAGCAGTACTTC,CASSSTQGFVYEQYF
TRBV19,NA,TRBJ1-1,TRBD1,TGTGCCAGTAGTAAGGGACAGGGGTTCACTGAAGCTTTCTTT,CASSKGQGFTEAFF
TRBV2,NA,TRBJ2-6,NA,TGTGCCAGCAGCATTCCGCAGGGCTCTGGGGCCAACGTCCTGACTTTC,CASSIPQGSGANVLTF
TRBV19,NA,TRBJ1-5,NA,TGTGCCAGTAGTACCCACAGGGACTATAGCAATCAGCCCCAGCATTTT,CASSTHRDYSNQPQHF
TRBV5-1,NA,TRBJ2-2,TRBD2,TGCGCCAGCAGCTTGGGCCCCCAAGCGGGGGGAACCGGGGAGCTGTTTTTT,CASSLGPQAGGTGELFF
TRBV19,NA,TRBJ2-1,TRBD2,TGTGCCAGTAGTATCTCAGCGACTAGCGGTGCCTACAATGAGCAGTTCTTC,CASSISATSGAYNEQFF
TRBV27,NA,TRBJ2-7,NA,TGTGCCAGCAGTTTATCCATAGGTTTGGGGGGGGCGCGATACGAGCAGTACTTC,CASSLSIGLGGARYEQYF
TRBV18,NA,TRBJ2-1,TRBD1,TGTGCCAGCTCACCCCAGACAGGGGACAATGAGCAGTTCTTC,CASSPQTGDNEQFF
TRBV6-6,NA,TRBJ2-2,TRBD2,TGTGCCAGCAGTCCCGGACTAGCGGGAGGGCGTACCGGGGAGCTGTTTTTT,CASSPGLAGGRTGELFF